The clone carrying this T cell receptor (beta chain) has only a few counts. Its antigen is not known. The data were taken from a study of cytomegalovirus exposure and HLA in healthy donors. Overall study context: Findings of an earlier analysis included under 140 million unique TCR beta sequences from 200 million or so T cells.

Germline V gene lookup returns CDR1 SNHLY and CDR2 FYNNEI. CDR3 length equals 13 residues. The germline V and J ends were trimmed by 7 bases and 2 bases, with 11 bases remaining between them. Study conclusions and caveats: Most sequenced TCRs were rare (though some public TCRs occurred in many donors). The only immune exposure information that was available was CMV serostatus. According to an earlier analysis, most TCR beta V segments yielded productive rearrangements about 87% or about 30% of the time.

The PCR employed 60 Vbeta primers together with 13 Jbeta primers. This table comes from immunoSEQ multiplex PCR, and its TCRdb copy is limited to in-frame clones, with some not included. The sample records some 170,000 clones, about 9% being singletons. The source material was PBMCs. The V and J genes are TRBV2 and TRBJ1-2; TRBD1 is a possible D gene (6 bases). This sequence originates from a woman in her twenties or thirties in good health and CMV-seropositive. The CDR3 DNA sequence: TGTGCCAGCAACGCAGGACAGAACTATGGCTACACCTTC. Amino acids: CASNAGQNYGYTF.